By frequency in the sample, the clone carrying this TCR beta chain is medium-sized (0.01 to 0.1%). The antigen is undetermined. This entry belongs to a study of beta chain bispecific antibodies for T cell cancers. Study-level points and caveats: In these mixed samples, most targeted TRBV reads derived from the leukemia cell line.

TCRdb reprocessed the 5' RACE reads with MiXCR, giving one entry per CDR3 protein. The table has just over 20,000 distinct CDR3 sequences, approximately 2.4% seen once; the top ten hold 30%. Germline V gene data show CDR1 as WSHSY and CDR2 as SAAADI. The length of the CDR3 is 13 residues. V lost 8 bases and J 2 bases, leaving 13 bases between the germline ends. Expansion lasted approximately three days, with either anti-CD3 antibody OKT3 or CD3/CD28 beads. Sequencing was done on a sample of healthy donor T cells cultured with leukemia cells. This clonotype was sampled from a human donor in good health. Some clones in this sample may be carry-over from other donors' samples. The V and J genes are TRBV10-2 and TRBJ2-7; no firm D call. This chain's CDR3 is CASAPGATYEQYF. CDR3 DNA sequence: TGCGCCAGCGCCCCAGGAGCTACCTACGAGCAGTACTTC.